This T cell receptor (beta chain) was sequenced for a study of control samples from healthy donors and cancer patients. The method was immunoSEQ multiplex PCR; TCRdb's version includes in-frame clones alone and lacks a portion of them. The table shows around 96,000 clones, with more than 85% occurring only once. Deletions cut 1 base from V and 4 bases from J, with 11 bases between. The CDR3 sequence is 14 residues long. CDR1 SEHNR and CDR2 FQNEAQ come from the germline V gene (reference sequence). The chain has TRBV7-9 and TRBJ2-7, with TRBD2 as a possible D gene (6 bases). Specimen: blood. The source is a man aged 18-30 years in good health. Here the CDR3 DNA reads TGTGCCAGCAGCTTAGGGGAGGTAATGTACGAGCAGTACTTC. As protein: CASSLGEVMYEQYF.